This T cell receptor (beta chain) was retrieved from a study of OX40 agonist ivuxolimab in advanced cancers. For the study at large: Enrolled patients in dose escalation had cancers that were hepatocellular carcinoma, melanoma, renal cell or head and neck cancer.

This CDR3 is built from 16 residues. The germline gives CDR1 MNHEY, CDR2 SMNVEV (reference sequence). The V and J ends lost 0 bases and 6 bases, in that order; junction bases with no gene match: 2. The assay was immunoSEQ multiplex PCR, and TCRdb's table has in-frame clones only and misses some. The table records about 32,000 clones, approximately 87% of them present only once. This specimen consisted of CD4+ or CD8+ T cells sorted from blood, obtained in a trial of the OX40 agonist ivuxolimab. The genes are TRBV27 and TRBJ2-1, with TRBD2 matching 13 bases. This sequence was found in an adult with an advanced solid tumor such as melanoma, head and neck, liver or kidney cancer. The CDR3 DNA reads TGTGCCAGCAGTTTATCCTGGACTAGCGGGAGCAATGAGCAGTTCTTC. Translation: CASSLSWTSGSNEQFF.